The next 5 T cell receptor beta chains were all read from a single sample in a study of T-cell memory formation after mild COVID-19. From the 5' RACE reads, TCRdb called clonotypes with MiXCR, one entry per CDR3 protein. The sample lists a few hundred thousand distinct CDR3 sequences, less than 25% occurring once. The specimen sequenced was PBMCs or a T cell subset sorted from them (not recorded which). The receptors here all came from an adult woman who had mild COVID-19 (a few samples of this study predate the infection). Cell type and time point are not known.

This clonotype showed up just a few times. V is TRBV5-1 and J is TRBJ1-1, with D possibly TRBD1 on 6 matching bases. Germline V gene data show CDR1 as SGHRS and CDR2 as YFSETQ. V was pared by 5 bases and J by 4 bases, with 18 bases between. The CDR3 sequence is 15 residues long. CDR3 coding DNA: TGCGCCAGCAGAAGAGAGGGGGACGGTTTCACTGAAGCTTTCTTT. This translates into CASRREGDGFTEAFF.

The rearrangement uses TRBV7-9 and TRBJ2-5; D gene unclear. Germline CDR1 SEHNR, CDR2 FQNEAQ (reference sequence). This CDR3 region has 11 residues. Between the trimmed V and J ends, which lost 8 bases and 5 bases, there was a span of 9 bases. The CDR3 loop reads CASETRETQYF. In DNA form, the CDR3 reads TGTGCCAGCGAGACCCGGGAGACCCAGTACTTC.

This clonotype has only a few counts. The chain couples TRBV7-2 to TRBJ1-6; D is uncertain. V lost 2 bases to trimming and J lost 7 bases, with 15 bases between them. Per the germline V gene, CDR1 is SGHTA and CDR2 is FQGNSA. This CDR3 is built from 16 residues. CDR3 amino acids: CASSLNWAPRNSPLHF. The CDR3 nucleotides are TGTGCCAGCAGCTTAAACTGGGCCCCCAGGAATTCACCCCTCCACTTT.

The sample holds many counts of this clonotype. CDR3 loop: CATSDGGPTSNEQFF. The DNA for the CDR3 is TGTGCCACCAGTGACGGAGGACCTACCAGCAATGAGCAGTTCTTC. V usage is TRBV24-1 and J usage is TRBJ2-1; perhaps TRBD2 as D (5 bases). This CDR3 has 15 amino acids. CDR1 is KGHDR, CDR2 SFDVKD, per germline. Trimming left V 4 bases short and J 6 bases short, with 15 bases between.

This sequence joins TRBV18 and TRBJ2-3; 9 positions match TRBD1. J lost 4 bases, V lost 1 base, and 6 bases had no gene match. The CDR3 contains 16 residues. Germline V gene data show CDR1 as KGHSH and CDR2 as LQKENI. The CDR3 loop reads CASSPRRDRAADTQYF. Here the CDR3 DNA reads TGTGCCAGCTCACCACGGCGGGACAGGGCTGCAGATACGCAGTATTTT.